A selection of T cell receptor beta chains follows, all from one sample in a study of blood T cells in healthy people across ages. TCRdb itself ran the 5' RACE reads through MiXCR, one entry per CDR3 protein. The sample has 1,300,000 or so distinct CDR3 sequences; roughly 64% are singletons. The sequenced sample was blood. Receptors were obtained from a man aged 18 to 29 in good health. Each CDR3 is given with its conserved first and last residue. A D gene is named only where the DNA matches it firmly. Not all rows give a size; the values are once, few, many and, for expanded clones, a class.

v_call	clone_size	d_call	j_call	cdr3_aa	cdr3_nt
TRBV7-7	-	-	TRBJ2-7	CASGPELGYEQYF	TGTGCCAGCGGACCCGAACTGGGATACGAGCAGTACTTC
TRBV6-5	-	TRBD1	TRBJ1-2	CASRDSYYGYTF	TGTGCCAGCCGGGACAGCTACTATGGCTACACCTTC
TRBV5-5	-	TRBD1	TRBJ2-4	CASSSRDSTTLAAKNIQYF	TGTGCCAGCAGCTCCCGGGACAGCACAACTTTAGCGGCCAAAAACATTCAGTACTTC
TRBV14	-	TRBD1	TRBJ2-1	CASSLGQGRHNEQFF	TGTGCCAGCAGTCTGGGACAGGGGAGGCACAATGAGCAGTTCTTC
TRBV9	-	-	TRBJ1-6	CASSVGVVNSPLHF	TGTGCCAGCAGCGTTGGAGTGGTTAATTCACCCCTCCACTTT
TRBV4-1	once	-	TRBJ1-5	CASSQGESQPQHF	TGCGCCAGCAGCCAAGGAGAGAGTCAGCCCCAGCATTTT
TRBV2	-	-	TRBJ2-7	CASRGQFYEQYF	TGTGCCAGCAGGGGACAATTCTACGAGCAGTACTTC
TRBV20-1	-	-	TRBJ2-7	CSATSNEQYF	TGCAGTGCTACCAGTAACGAGCAGTACTTC
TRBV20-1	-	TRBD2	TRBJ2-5	CSEGRGGEKTQYF	TGCAGTGAAGGGCGGGGGGGCGAGAAGACCCAGTACTTC
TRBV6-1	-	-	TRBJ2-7	CASSEGRGPSYEQYF	TGTGCCAGCAGTGAAGGCAGGGGACCTTCCTACGAGCAGTACTTC
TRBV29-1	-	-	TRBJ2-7	CSVVDGRYYEQYF	TGCAGCGTTGTCGACGGGAGATATTACGAGCAGTACTTC
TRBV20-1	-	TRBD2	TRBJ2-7	CSARDLRLAGGPPSYEQYF	TGCAGTGCTAGAGATCTGCGCCTAGCGGGAGGGCCCCCTTCCTACGAGCAGTACTTC
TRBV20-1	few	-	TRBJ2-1	CSAPGAGGSSSEQFF	TGCAGTGCCCCGGGGGCAGGGGGATCGTCCAGTGAGCAGTTCTTC
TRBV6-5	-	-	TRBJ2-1	CASRSPTDPFEQFF	TGTGCCAGCAGATCCCCGACAGACCCTTTTGAGCAGTTCTTC
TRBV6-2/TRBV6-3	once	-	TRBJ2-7	CASSYHPRFYEQYF	TGTGCCAGCAGTTACCACCCCAGATTCTACGAGCAGTACTTC
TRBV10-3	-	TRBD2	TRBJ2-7	CAISDPGREGLSYNEQYF	TGTGCCATCAGTGACCCCGGGCGGGAGGGCCTCTCCTACAATGAGCAGTACTTC
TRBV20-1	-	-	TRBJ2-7	CSARGLTGNYEQYF	TGCAGTGCTCGTGGTCTTACGGGGAACTACGAGCAGTACTTC
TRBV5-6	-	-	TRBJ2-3	CASSLEDVSTDTQYF	TGTGCCAGCAGCTTGGAGGACGTCAGCACAGATACGCAGTATTTT
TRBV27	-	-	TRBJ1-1	CASSLQLATEAFF	TGTGCCAGCAGTCTACAGCTGGCCACTGAAGCTTTCTTT
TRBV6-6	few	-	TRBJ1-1	CASNLGGTEAFF	TGTGCCAGCAATCTGGGGGGCACTGAAGCTTTCTTT
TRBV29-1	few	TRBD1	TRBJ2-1	CSVVRTGSPNEQFF	TGCAGCGTGGTGAGGACAGGGTCTCCCAATGAGCAGTTCTTC
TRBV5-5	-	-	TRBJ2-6	CASSPYSSGANVLTF	TGTGCCAGCAGCCCCTACAGCTCTGGGGCCAACGTCCTGACTTTC
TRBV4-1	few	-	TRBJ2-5	CASSWGDRETQYF	TGCGCCAGCAGTTGGGGGGACCGGGAGACCCAGTACTTC
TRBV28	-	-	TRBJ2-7	CASSPPVGVDWISEQYF	TGTGCCAGCAGTCCCCCCGTGGGGGTGGATTGGATTTCCGAGCAGTACTTC
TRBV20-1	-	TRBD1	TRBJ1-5	CSARDRAGGRQPQHF	TGCAGTGCTAGAGATCGGGCAGGGGGCAGACAGCCCCAGCATTTT
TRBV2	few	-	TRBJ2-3	CASSDGGSSTDTQYF	TGTGCCAGCAGTGATGGGGGGTCTAGCACAGATACGCAGTATTTT
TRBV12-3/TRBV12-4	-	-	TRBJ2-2	CASSLIGPGELFF	TGTGCCAGCAGTTTAATAGGTCCCGGGGAGCTGTTTTTT
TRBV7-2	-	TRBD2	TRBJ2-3	CASSQGTSGSDTQYF	TGCGCCAGCAGCCAAGGGACTAGCGGGAGTGATACGCAGTATTTT
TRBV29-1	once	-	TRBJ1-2	CSARRSLDGYTF	TGCAGCGCTAGACGTAGTCTCGATGGCTACACCTTC
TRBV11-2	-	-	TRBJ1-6	CASGGGSYNSPLHF	TGTGCCAGCGGCGGGGGCTCCTATAATTCACCCCTCCACTTT
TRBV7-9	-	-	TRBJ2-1	CASSLQTLNEQFF	TGTGCCAGCAGCTTGCAGACACTGAATGAGCAGTTCTTC
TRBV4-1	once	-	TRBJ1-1	CASSMGTENTEAFF	TGCGCCAGCTCTATGGGGACCGAGAACACTGAAGCTTTCTTT
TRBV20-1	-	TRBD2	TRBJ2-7	CSASPPSGGPYEQYF	TGCAGTGCTAGCCCCCCTAGCGGGGGGCCCTACGAGCAGTACTTC
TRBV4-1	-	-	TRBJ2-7	CASSHILAGSSYEQYF	TGCGCCAGCAGCCACATCCTGGCAGGGTCCTCCTACGAGCAGTACTTC
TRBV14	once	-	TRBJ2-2	CASSQEAPRYGGELFF	TGTGCCAGCAGCCAAGAGGCTCCCCGATACGGGGGGGAGCTGTTTTTT
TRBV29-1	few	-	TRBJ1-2	CSVEGSEYGYTF	TGCAGCGTTGAAGGTTCAGAGTATGGCTACACCTTC
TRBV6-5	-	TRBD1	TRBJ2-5	CASSRYTGETQETQYF	TGTGCCAGCAGCCGATACACAGGGGAAACCCAAGAGACCCAGTACTTC
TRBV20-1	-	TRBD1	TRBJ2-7	CSAGAGGESPYEQYF	TGCAGTGCTGGAGCAGGGGGCGAATCGCCCTACGAGCAGTACTTC
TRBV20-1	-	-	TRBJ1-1	CSARDPGSYHTEAFF	TGCAGTGCTAGAGATCCCGGCAGCTACCACACTGAAGCTTTCTTT
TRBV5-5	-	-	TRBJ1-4	CASSPASSLVAELFF	TGTGCCAGCAGCCCCGCATCGTCCCTTGTGGCCGAACTGTTTTTT
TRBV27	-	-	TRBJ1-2	CASSLRWGINNYGYTF	TGTGCCAGCAGTTTACGTTGGGGAATTAACAACTATGGCTACACCTTC
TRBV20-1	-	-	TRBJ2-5	CSAKGYGPIQETQYF	TGCAGTGCGAAGGGTTACGGGCCAATCCAAGAGACCCAGTACTTC